A selection of T cell receptor beta chains follows, all from one sample in a study of T-cell reconstitution after alpha-beta-depleted transplantation in children. In TCRdb, the PCR reads were re-called with MiXCR into one record per CDR3 protein. Of about 200,000 distinct CDR3 sequences listed, around 7.7% are singletons. Sequencing was performed on PBMCs, mostly from graft donor cells, taken 360 days after TCRalphabeta/CD19-depleted stem cell transplant. These receptors were collected from a male patient aged 2-10 years who had a stem cell transplant for acute myeloid leukemia, so the T cells may come from the graft donor. The CDR3 runs from the conserved cysteine through the conserved F or W. D genes are given only for firm matches. Not all rows give a size; the values are once, few, many and, for expanded clones, a class.

v_call	clone_size	d_call	j_call	cdr3_aa	cdr3_nt
TRBV5-1	-	-	TRBJ1-1	CASSIGRNTEAFF	TGCGCCAGCAGCATAGGACGGAACACTGAAGCTTTCTTT
TRBV4-2	-	TRBD1	TRBJ2-5	CASSQARDRGRETQYF	TGTGCCAGCAGCCAAGCCCGGGACAGGGGGCGAGAGACCCAGTACTTC
TRBV29-1	-	-	TRBJ1-2	CSLRDPSNYGYTF	TGCAGCCTCCGGGACCCATCTAACTATGGCTACACCTTC
TRBV9	few	-	TRBJ2-7	CASSVRGSSSYEQYF	TGTGCCAGCAGCGTAAGAGGGAGTAGCTCCTACGAGCAGTACTTC
TRBV20-1	once	TRBD2	TRBJ2-5	CSAHGLAGAGETQYF	TGCAGTGCTCACGGACTAGCGGGAGCGGGGGAGACCCAGTACTTC
TRBV7-3	-	TRBD2	TRBJ2-3	CVSSLGLAGRTDTQYF	TGTGTCAGCAGCCTGGGACTAGCGGGGCGCACAGATACGCAGTATTTT
TRBV5-1	many	TRBD1	TRBJ1-1	CASSFSIDREETEAFF	TGCGCCAGCAGCTTCAGCATCGACAGGGAGGAGACTGAAGCTTTCTTT
TRBV18	few	-	TRBJ2-3	CASSRQGQINTDTQYF	TGTGCCAGCTCACGCCAAGGGCAGATAAACACAGATACGCAGTATTTT
TRBV2	many	-	TRBJ2-2	CASSEASRAGSYTGELFF	TGTGCCAGCAGTGAAGCTTCCCGGGCAGGATCCTACACCGGGGAGCTGTTTTTT
TRBV11-2	few	TRBD2	TRBJ2-1	CASSSVSLAGGNEQFF	TGTGCCAGCAGCTCGGTCTCTCTAGCGGGGGGAAATGAGCAGTTCTTC
TRBV12-3/TRBV12-4	few	TRBD1	TRBJ1-1	CASSAVPGQGANTEAFF	TGTGCCAGCAGTGCCGTTCCGGGACAGGGGGCAAACACTGAAGCTTTCTTT
TRBV5-5	many	-	TRBJ2-2	CASSEKGGELFF	TGTGCCAGCAGCGAGAAAGGGGGGGAGCTGTTTTTT
TRBV7-9	-	TRBD1	TRBJ1-2	CASSQTGGFGYTF	TGTGCCAGCAGCCAGACAGGGGGTTTTGGCTACACCTTC
TRBV7-6	many	-	TRBJ1-1	CASSLIPGAPRQTLTEAFF	TGTGCCAGCAGCTTAATACCTGGGGCCCCAAGACAGACCCTCACTGAAGCTTTCTTT
TRBV12-3/TRBV12-4	-	TRBD1	TRBJ2-7	CASSLGDRGTYEQYF	TGTGCCAGCAGCTTGGGGGACAGGGGAACCTACGAGCAGTACTTC
TRBV5-6	-	-	TRBJ2-7	CASSRRGFKMNEQYF	TGTGCCAGCAGCCGTAGGGGTTTTAAGATGAACGAGCAGTACTTC
TRBV6-2/TRBV6-3	few	-	TRBJ2-1	CASSYSSGGGPQFF	TGTGCCAGCAGTTACTCATCAGGAGGGGGTCCGCAGTTCTTC
TRBV11-2	many	-	TRBJ2-7	CASSLLGYYEQYF	TGTGCCAGCAGCTTACTGGGGTACTACGAGCAGTACTTC